The next 24 T cell receptor beta chains were all read from a single sample in a study of a mutant IDH1 vaccine in newly diagnosed glioma. Time point noted: week 47, end of study. Each dose of the vaccine consisted of 300 ug of mutant IDH1 20-mer peptide, with topical imiquimod. TCRdb's table, derived via immunoSEQ multiplex PCR, lists solely in-frame clones and lacks some. This table has nearly 50,000 clones, approximately 84% appearing once. Their specific antigens are unknown. This specimen was PBMCs, taken from a glioma patient whose treatment included an IDH1 peptide vaccine. The receptors were gathered from a woman aged 25 to 39 with glioma. Some clones in this sample may be carry-over from other donors' samples.

This clone was seen just once. This chain uses TRBV5-8 with TRBJ2-5; no definite D call. V gave up 1 base and J gave up 2 bases, with 6 bases separating them. Germline values: CDR1 SGHTS, CDR2 YDEGEE. The CDR3 covers 13 residues. The CDR3 nucleotides are TGTGCCAGCAGCTTGTTTACACAAGAGACCCAGTACTTC. It encodes CASSLFTQETQYF.

The V call is TRBV10-1, the J call TRBJ2-1; TRBD2 matches 12 bases. Germline assignment: CDR1 WNHNN and CDR2 SYGVQD (reference sequence). The CDR3 is 16 residues long. The ends lost 8 bases at V and 8 bases at J; junction bases unmatched: 13. The CDR3 spells CASSLGLAGGLDEQFF. In nucleotides, the CDR3 is TGCGCCAGCTCCCTGGGTCTAGCGGGAGGGCTGGATGAGCAGTTCTTC.

This sequence joins TRBV6-6 and TRBJ2-2; no clear D. The CDR3 has 12 residues. The V gene's germline CDR1 is MNHNY and CDR2 SVGAGI (reference sequence). Trimming pared 2 bases from V and 15 bases from J, leaving 13 bases between. CDR3 DNA: TGTGCCAGCAGTTACGGGCACCCAGAGATGTTTTTT. Its translation: CASSYGHPEMFF.

The rearrangement joins TRBV7-9 to TRBJ1-1; a weak D match, TRBD1 (6 bases). Germline loops: CDR1 SEHNR, CDR2 FQNEAQ (reference sequence). This CDR3 has 13 residues. Trimming pared 2 bases from V and 3 bases from J, leaving 7 bases between. The CDR3 loop is CASSLPGDTEAFF. Here the CDR3 DNA reads TGTGCCAGCAGCTTACCAGGGGACACTGAAGCTTTCTTT. The full variable domain, with the rest looked up from reference TRBV7-9 and TRBJ1-1, is DTGVSQNPRHKITKRGQNVTFRCDPISEHNRLYWYRQTLGQGPEFLTYFQNEAQLEKSRLLSDRFSAERPKGSFSTLEIQRTEQGDSAMYLCASSLPGDTEAFFGQGTRLTVV.

The V gene is TRBV30, the J gene TRBJ1-2; tentatively, D is TRBD1 (5 bases). The CDR3 length is 14 residues. The germline V gene encodes CDR1 GTSNPN and CDR2 SVGIG (reference sequence). With 2 bases removed from V and 6 bases from J, the gap between germline ends came to 16 bases. CDR3 bases: TGTGCCTGGAGTCCCGCTGGGAGGGGTCATGGCTACACCTTC. Translation gives CAWSPAGRGHGYTF.

The chain recombines TRBV5-6 with TRBJ1-5, with D unresolved. The CDR3 covers 13 residues. With 2 bases removed from V and 6 bases from J, the gap between germline ends came to 9 bases. In germline, CDR1 is SGHDT, CDR2 YYEEEE. CDR3 region: CASSFGLGQPQHF. As DNA, the CDR3 is TGTGCCAGCAGCTTTGGGCTTGGTCAGCCCCAGCATTTT.

This chain connects TRBV30 to TRBJ1-1; D is unresolved. This CDR3 is 12 amino acids long. Trimming took 2 bases from V and 5 from J, leaving 9 bases between them. CDR1 GTSNPN and CDR2 SVGIG come from the germline V gene (reference sequence). As DNA, the CDR3 is TGTGCCTGGAGTAAGGGTAATACTGAAGCTTTCTTT. Amino acids: CAWSKGNTEAFF.

This chain connects TRBV14 to TRBJ2-3; D gene unclear. The germline CDR1 and CDR2 sequences are SGHDN and FVKESK. The CDR3 spans 15 residues. Trimming pared 2 bases from V and 3 bases from J, leaving 12 bases between. The CDR3 sequence is CASSQTGYATDTQYF. The CDR3 region has the DNA TGTGCCAGCAGCCAAACCGGCTATGCAACAGATACGCAGTATTTT.

The V call is TRBV27, the J call TRBJ2-6, with TRBD1 matching 8 bases. The length of the CDR3 is 17 residues. Germline trimming cut 2 bases from V and 1 base from J; bases unmatched to any gene: 4. Per germline, CDR1 MNHEY and CDR2 SMNVEV (reference sequence). This CDR3 is CASSLETGGSGANVLTF. The CDR3 nucleotides read TGTGCCAGCAGTTTAGAAACAGGGGGTTCTGGGGCCAACGTCCTGACTTTC.

The chain carries TRBV27 and TRBJ2-7; TRBD2 matches at 8 bases. The germline CDR1 and CDR2 sequences are MNHEY and SMNVEV (reference sequence). This CDR3 region has 14 residues. V lost 10 bases to trimming and J lost 3 bases; unmatched junction nucleotides: 11. CDR3 sequence (DNA): TGTGCCACCCGCCGAAGCGGGGGTAGCTACGAGCAGTACTTC. As protein: CATRRSGGSYEQYF.

The chain recombines TRBV28 with TRBJ2-7; 9 bases are a match to TRBD1. The germline CDR1 and CDR2 sequences are MDHEN and SYDVKM. V lost 7 bases, J lost 1 base, and 5 bases stayed unmatched. This CDR3 has 14 residues. The CDR3 loop is CASTSGTGSYEQYF. The CDR3 DNA reads as TGTGCCAGCACCTCCGGGACAGGGTCCTACGAGCAGTACTTC.

This clone came up once. The V call is TRBV5-4, the J call TRBJ2-7, with 10 bases identical to TRBD2. The CDR3 sequence is 15 residues long. Trimming cost V 2 bases and J 5 bases; bases outside gene matches: 7. Germline CDR1 is SGHNT and CDR2 is YYREEE (reference sequence). The CDR3 nucleotides read TGTGCCAGCAGCTTTCCCCTAGCGGGAGAGGACGAGCAGTACTTC. It specifies CASSFPLAGEDEQYF.

This clone was seen only a few times. J is TRBJ2-7 and V is TRBV7-2; D not certain. V was trimmed by 5 bases and J by 4 bases, leaving 15 bases between them. This CDR3 has 14 residues. Germline lookup yields CDR1 SGHTA and CDR2 FQGNSA. The CDR3 spells CASSLLGTFYEQYF. As DNA, the CDR3 is TGTGCCAGCAGCCTACTGGGCACCTTTTACGAGCAGTACTTC.

The chain employs TRBV10-2 and TRBJ2-2; D may match TRBD1 or TRBD2 (5 bases each). This CDR3 has 19 amino acids. Germline assignment: CDR1 WSHSY and CDR2 SAAADI. The V gene lost 2 bases and the J gene lost 3 bases, with 22 bases spanning the gap. CDR3 region: CASSETGSWDEADTGELFF. DNA for the CDR3: TGCGCCAGCAGTGAGACGGGAAGCTGGGACGAAGCTGACACCGGGGAGCTGTTTTTT.

This rearrangement joins TRBV28 to TRBJ2-7; 7 positions match TRBD1. V lost 6 bases, J lost 3 bases, and 11 bases stayed unmatched. Germline loops: CDR1 MDHEN, CDR2 SYDVKM. The CDR3 runs 15 residues. The CDR3 DNA reads TGTGCCAGCAGCACCTCAGGGGGATATTACTACGAGCAGTACTTC. Protein sequence: CASSTSGGYYYEQYF.

The J gene is TRBJ2-5, the V gene TRBV9, with 11 bases fitting TRBD2. Near its end, the DNA agrees better with TRBJ2-7, so the J call may be wrong. CDR1 and CDR2 (germline): SGDLS, YYNGEE. The CDR3 totals 15 residues. CDR3 residues: CASSPMLAGGGEQYF. The CDR3 DNA sequence: TGTGCCAGCAGCCCCATGCTAGCGGGAGGTGGCGAGCAGTACTTC.

In this sample, this clone turned up once. The chain has TRBV29-1 and TRBJ2-3, with 7 bases fitting TRBD2. There are 14 residues in the CDR3. Germline trimming cut 5 bases from V and 1 base from J; bases unmatched to any gene: 6. CDR1 is SQVTM and CDR2 is ANQGSEA in the germline V gene. CDR3 protein: CSVPHTSGTDTQYF. CDR3 nucleotides: TGCAGCGTTCCCCACACTAGCGGCACAGATACGCAGTATTTT.

The rearrangement joins TRBV7-2 to TRBJ2-3, with 12 bases matching TRBD2. Trimming at V came to 5 bases and at J to 0 bases, leaving 3 bases not matched to a gene. Per germline, CDR1 SGHTA and CDR2 FQGNSA. The CDR3 length is 16 residues. This CDR3 is CASSPGTSGSTDTQYF. As DNA, the CDR3 is TGTGCCAGCAGCCCCGGGACTAGCGGGAGCACAGATACGCAGTATTTT.

The CDR3 nucleotides read TGCAGCCCACGACAGGGAGACGGGGCGCAGTATTTT. This encodes CSPRQGDGAQYF. The chain recombines TRBV29-1 with TRBJ2-3; 7 bases agree with TRBD1. The CDR3 sequence is 12 residues long. Looked up from germline, CDR1 is SQVTM and CDR2 is ANQGSEA. The V gene end was trimmed by 8 bases and the J gene end by 10 bases; junction bases not matched to a gene: 12.

The chain employs TRBV6-1 and TRBJ1-2; no firm D call. CDR3 size: 14 residues. V lost 5 bases and J lost 2, with 12 bases in between. Germline CDR1 reads MNHNS; CDR2 reads SASEGT. The CDR3 spells CASSPLAPNYGYTF. The CDR3 DNA is TGTGCCAGCAGTCCTCTAGCCCCCAACTATGGCTACACCTTC.

V and J are TRBV10-2 and TRBJ2-1, with D possibly being TRBD1 (5 bases). CDR1 is WSHSY and CDR2 is SAAADI in the germline V gene. The CDR3 is 11 amino acids. V lost 10 bases, J lost 9 bases, and 13 bases lay in between. The CDR3: CATSQGGEQFF. The CDR3 coding sequence is TGCGCCACCTCTCAGGGCGGTGAGCAGTTCTTC.

The chain couples TRBV30 to TRBJ2-5, with D maybe TRBD2 (7 bases). The CDR3 is 14 amino acids. Trimming cost V 3 bases and J 4 bases, with 15 bases left between them. CDR1 is GTSNPN, CDR2 SVGIG, per germline (reference sequence). For the CDR3, the DNA is TGTGCCTGGAGAGGGGGGGGAGGGTCAGAGACCCAGTACTTC. Translation: CAWRGGGGSETQYF.

The J gene is TRBJ2-5, the V gene TRBV30; 10 bases match TRBD1. Germline loops: CDR1 GTSNPN, CDR2 SVGIG (reference sequence). Losses at the gene ends were 3 bases for V and 6 bases for J; bases not matched to a gene: 7. CDR3 length equals 14 residues. CDR3 loop: CAWSPGQGIKTQYF. Written as DNA, the CDR3 is TGTGCCTGGAGCCCGGGACAGGGGATAAAGACCCAGTACTTC.

J is TRBJ1-2 and V is TRBV27, with D uncertain. Deletions cut 0 bases from V and 4 bases from J, with 12 bases between. Germline V gives CDR1 MNHEY, CDR2 SMNVEV (reference sequence). The CDR3 contains 15 residues. In nucleotides, the CDR3 is TGTGCCAGCAGTTTATCGGTCTCAGGAATCTATGGCTACACCTTC. Translating it yields CASSLSVSGIYGYTF.